This entry features one T cell receptor beta chain sequence. Per germline, CDR1 SGHVS and CDR2 FQNEAQ. CDR3 size: 15 residues. V shed 4 bases, J shed 9 bases, and the junction held 7 bases outside the gene matches. These data belong to a study of blood T cells in healthy people across ages. Study-level information: Per two T cells, about one barcoded beta molecule was captured through template switching.

Next came a second PCR, run for about 6 to 12 cycles, which used a sample-barcoded 5' primer along with a J-beta primer mix. TCRdb reprocessed the 5' RACE reads with MiXCR, giving one entry per CDR3 protein. The table has 630,000 or so distinct CDR3 sequences, about 30% seen once. This chain connects TRBV7-8 to TRBJ1-5, with 12 nucleotides matching TRBD1. Material: blood. The clonotype was recovered from an elderly woman in good health. The CDR3 DNA sequence: TGTGCCAGCAGCTGGGACAGGGGGCACGGTCTGCCCCAGCATTTT. Its translation: CASSWDRGHGLPQHF.